This record looks at one T cell receptor (beta chain) sequence and its context. Its antigen is undetermined. Germline V gene sequence: CDR1 MNHEY, CDR2 SMNVEV (reference sequence). The CDR3 contains 21 residues. Losses at the gene ends were 4 bases for V and 2 bases for J; bases not matched to a gene: 20. Using immunoSEQ multiplex PCR, the repertoire was profiled, and TCRdb retains in-frame clones only, with some absent. The table records approximately 1,500,000 clones, approximately 98% of them present only once. The donors were adults (healthy and HIV-negative) with no recent acute infections or vaccinations. The sample comes from a study of shared clonotypes between healthy human individuals. Whole-study results and caveats: The low donor count limited represented genetic and exposure-history diversity.

The V gene is TRBV27, the J gene TRBJ2-1; 10 bases agree with TRBD2. Sequencing was performed on naive CD4+ T cells sorted from blood. Sample subset: CD45RA+ positively selected. The clonotype was recovered from a man aged 25 to 40 in good health. CDR3 amino acids: CASSSRYFREREGGTYNEQFF. In nucleotides, the CDR3 is TGTGCCAGCAGTTCTCGCTACTTTAGGGAGCGGGAGGGGGGGACCTACAATGAGCAGTTCTTC.